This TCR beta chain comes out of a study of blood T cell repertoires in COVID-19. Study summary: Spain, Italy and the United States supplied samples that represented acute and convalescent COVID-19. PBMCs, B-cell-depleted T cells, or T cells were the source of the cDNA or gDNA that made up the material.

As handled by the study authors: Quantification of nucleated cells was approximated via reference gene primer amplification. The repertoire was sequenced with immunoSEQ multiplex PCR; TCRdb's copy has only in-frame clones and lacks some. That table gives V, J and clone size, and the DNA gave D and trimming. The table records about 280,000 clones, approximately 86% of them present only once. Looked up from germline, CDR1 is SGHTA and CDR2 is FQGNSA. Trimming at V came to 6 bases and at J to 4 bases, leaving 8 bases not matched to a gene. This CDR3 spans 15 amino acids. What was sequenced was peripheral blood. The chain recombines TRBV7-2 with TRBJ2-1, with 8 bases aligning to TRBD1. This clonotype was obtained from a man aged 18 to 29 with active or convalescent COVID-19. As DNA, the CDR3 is TGTGCCAGCAGTAGGGGGCAGGGGGCTTACAATGAGCAGTTCTTC. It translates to CASSRGQGAYNEQFF.